Listed below are T cell receptor beta chains from one sample, sequenced in a study of circulating and synovial CD4+ cells in juvenile arthritis. This table comes from immunoSEQ multiplex PCR, and its TCRdb copy is limited to in-frame clones, with some not included. Among around 32,000 clones, about 95% were seen once, and the ten largest hold around 0.63%. Sequencing was performed on CD4+ T cells from blood. These receptors all come from a human donor with juvenile idiopathic arthritis. Both conserved end residues are part of each CDR3. A D gene is named only where the DNA matches it firmly. Rows give clone size only sometimes, using once, few, many, or a class for an expanded clone.

j_call d_call v_call clone_size cdr3_aa cdr3_nt
TRBJ2-7 NA TRBV9 once CASSVADKAGTKELSYEQYF TGTGCCAGCAGCGTAGCGGATAAAGCGGGTACAAAGGAGCTTAGCTACGAGCAGTACTTC
TRBJ2-3 TRBD1 TRBV5-1 NA CASSPGQGAVGTDTQYF TGCGCCAGCAGCCCGGGACAGGGGGCAGTTGGCACAGATACGCAGTATTTT
TRBJ1-4 NA TRBV19 few CASSSPGQLNEKLFF TGTGCCAGTAGCTCGCCGGGACAATTAAATGAAAAACTGTTTTTT
TRBJ2-7 NA TRBV14 NA CASSQDRYRENEQYF TGTGCCAGCAGCCAAGATCGATACCGGGAGAACGAGCAGTACTTC
TRBJ1-1 NA TRBV18 NA CASSPPMGGGNTEAFF TGTGCCAGCTCACCTCCGATGGGGGGAGGGAACACTGAAGCTTTCTTT
TRBJ2-7 TRBD1 TRBV19 few CASSGTGTGGYEQYF TGTGCCAGTAGTGGCACCGGGACAGGGGGGTACGAGCAGTACTTC
TRBJ2-3 TRBD2 TRBV28 NA CASSPSRGGGATDTQYF TGTGCCAGCAGTCCCTCCAGAGGCGGGGGGGCGACAGATACGCAGTATTTT
TRBJ2-3 NA TRBV25-1 NA CASSGADTQYF TGTGCCAGCAGTGGAGCAGATACGCAGTATTTT
TRBJ1-2 TRBD1 TRBV5-6 NA CASSVRRTGSNYGYTF TGTGCCAGCAGCGTACGAAGGACAGGGAGTAACTATGGCTACACCTTC
TRBJ2-7 NA TRBV18 NA CASSLTTETYEQYF TGTGCCAGCTCACTAACGACAGAGACCTACGAGCAGTACTTC
TRBJ1-6 TRBD1 TRBV6-5 NA CASSYGTGVHYSPLHF TGTGCCAGCAGTTACGGGACAGGGGTTCATTATTCACCCCTCCACTTT
TRBJ2-1 NA TRBV6-1 NA CAAMGTDNEQFF TGTGCCGCCATGGGCACGGACAATGAGCAGTTCTTC
TRBJ1-2 NA TRBV19 NA CASSITISRKSYGYTF TGTGCCAGTAGTATAACAATTTCCAGGAAATCCTATGGCTACACCTTC
TRBJ1-4 NA TRBV15 NA CATSPSRFSLRNEKLFF TGTGCCACCAGCCCGTCCCGTTTCTCTCTGCGAAATGAAAAACTGTTTTTT
TRBJ2-3 NA TRBV11-2 NA CASSFPPRADTQYF TGTGCCAGCAGCTTCCCCCCGCGGGCAGATACGCAGTATTTT